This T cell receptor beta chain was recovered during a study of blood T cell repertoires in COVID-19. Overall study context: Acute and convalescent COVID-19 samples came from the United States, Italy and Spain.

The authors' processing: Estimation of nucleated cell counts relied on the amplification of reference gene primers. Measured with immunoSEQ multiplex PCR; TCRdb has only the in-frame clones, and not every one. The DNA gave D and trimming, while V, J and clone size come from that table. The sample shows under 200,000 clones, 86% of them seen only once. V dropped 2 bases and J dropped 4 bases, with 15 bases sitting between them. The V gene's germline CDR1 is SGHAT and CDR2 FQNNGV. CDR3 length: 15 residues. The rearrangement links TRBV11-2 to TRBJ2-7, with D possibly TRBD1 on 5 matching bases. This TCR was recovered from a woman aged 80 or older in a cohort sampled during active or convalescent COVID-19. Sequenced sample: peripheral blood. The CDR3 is CASSLTDRIDYEQYF. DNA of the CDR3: TGTGCCAGCAGCTTAACCGACAGAATCGATTACGAGCAGTACTTC. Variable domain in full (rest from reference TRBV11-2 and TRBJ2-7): EAGVAQSPRYKIIEKRQSVAFWCNPISGHATLYWYQQILGQGPKLLIQFQNNGVVDDSQLPKDRFSAERLKGVDSTLKIQPAKLEDSAVYLCASSLTDRIDYEQYFGPGTRLTVT.